The TCR beta chain under discussion was sequenced for a study of shared clonotypes between healthy human individuals. Study context: CD8 memory received one plate per donor, CD8 naive two, CD4 memory three and CD4 naive three. Findings and caveats of the study: Read depth was anticipated to influence clonotype sharing among donors. Owing to a small donor count, the genetic and exposure-history diversity represented was limited. Clonotype sharing across several donors was observed for around 5% of naive CD4 clonotypes.

As regards this clone: Antigen: not known.

Measured with immunoSEQ multiplex PCR; TCRdb has only the in-frame clones, and not every one. The sample contains millions of clones, around nine tenths of which appear only once. Between the trimmed V and J ends, which lost 6 bases and 0 bases, there was a span of 15 bases. The CDR3 runs 17 residues. The germline V gene encodes CDR1 SNHLY and CDR2 FYNNEI. The source material was naive CD4+ T cells sorted from blood. Indicated subset: CD45RA+ positively selected. This sequence originates from a man aged 18-30 years in good health. This chain links TRBV2 with TRBJ2-6; D is undetermined. CDR3 protein: CASSPAVLDSGANVLTF. CDR3 nucleotide sequence: TGTGCCAGCAGCCCGGCGGTCCTGGACTCTGGGGCCAACGTCCTGACTTTC.